This TCR beta chain stems from a study of T-cell memory formation after mild COVID-19. Study-wide points: Contracting CD8+ clones were enriched in EMRA, CD4+ mainly in CM and EM. For second-wave clones that peaked at day 37, SARS-CoV-2 specificity went unverified.

Germline values: CDR1 GTSNPN, CDR2 SVGIG (reference sequence). The V end was cut by 1 base, the J end by 4 bases, with 8 bases between. The length of the CDR3 is 12 residues. TCRdb reprocessed the 5' RACE reads with MiXCR, giving one entry per CDR3 protein. Counted here are tens of thousands of distinct CDR3 sequences, approximately 12% occurring once; the ten biggest clones make up around 25%. This clonotype was seen at least ten times. The antigen remains unidentified. This receptor was taken from a man between 18 and 29 years old who had mild COVID-19 (a few samples of this study predate the infection). Cell type and time point are not known. Source material: PBMCs or a T cell subset sorted from them (not recorded which). The chain joins TRBV30 to TRBJ2-7; perhaps TRBD2 as D (6 bases). DNA for the CDR3: TGTGCCTGGAGTGCTGCGGGATACGAGCAGTACTTC. Protein product: CAWSAAGYEQYF.